The next 15 T cell receptor beta chains were all read from a single sample in a study of tumor and adjacent non-tumor tissue in lung cancer. This sample's RNA came from whole unsorted tissue. Distant lung tissue was collected more than 3 cm away from the tumor edge. TCRbeta libraries were built with three rounds of nested PCR, modified from ARM-PCR. TCRdb re-derived calls from the multiplex PCR reads in MiXCR, one entry per CDR3 protein. The sample has over 40,000 distinct CDR3 sequences, roughly three fifths seen once. Sequencing used distant non-tumor lung tissue. Every receptor here comes from a woman aged 40 to 55 with non-small cell lung cancer.

This rearrangement joins TRBV12-3 or TRBV12-4 to TRBJ1-5; D is unclear. Trimming removed 8 bases at V and 4 bases at J, with 15 bases between. The CDR3 totals 14 residues. As DNA, the CDR3 is TGTGCCAGCTGCCAGGACGCAATAAATCAGCCCCAGCATTTT. Translated, it gives CASCQDAINQPQHF.

This clonotype was detected only a few times. This may be a read error: a much more frequent sequence differs by one nucleotide. This chain joins TRBV20-1 and TRBJ2-1; possible D gene TRBD2, 7 bases. Trimming shortened V by 5 bases and J by 6 bases, and 20 bases separated the two germline ends. The CDR3 extends over 15 amino acids. CDR1 is DFQATT, CDR2 SNEGSKA, per germline (reference sequence). The CDR3 DNA follows: TGCAGTGCTCCTCTAGGGGGGGGGGCTGGCAATGAGCAGTTCTTC. Translated, it gives CSAPLGGGAGNEQFF.

Concerning this clonotype itself: This CDR3 is missing its conserved last phenylalanine or tryptophan, likely due to a read error. No DNA is shown, since the ends of the CDR3 on it are uncertain; the CDR3 is the one TCRdb lists. The chain carries TRBV11-3 and TRBJ2-2. Germline V gene data show CDR1 as SGHNT and CDR2 as YENEEA. The length of the CDR3 is 14 amino acids, counting both ends. CDR3 loop: CASSLGGNTGELLY.

The sample holds a few counts of this clonotype. The chain couples TRBV20-1 to TRBJ1-6; the match to TRBD1 covers 7 bases. The germline gives CDR1 DFQATT, CDR2 SNEGSKA (reference sequence). This CDR3 is 14 amino acids long. With 1 base clipped from V and 10 bases from J, the junction kept 7 bases outside the gene matches. In nucleotides, the CDR3 is TGCAGTGCTAGAGTAGGGGGCGAGGGATCACCCCTCCACTTT. Protein sequence: CSARVGGEGSPLHF.

This clonotype was observed many times. The rearrangement uses TRBV20-1 and TRBJ2-3; either TRBD1 or TRBD2 may fit D (6 bases each). This CDR3 is 15 amino acids long. V lost 0 bases and J 4 bases, leaving 14 bases between the germline ends. Germline CDR1 is DFQATT and CDR2 is SNEGSKA (reference sequence). The CDR3 coding sequence is TGCAGTGCTAGAGATCCCGGGGGCCGGGCAGATACGCAGTATTTT. It specifies CSARDPGGRADTQYF.

This clonotype has only a few counts. This may stem from a read error, because a much larger clone lies one nucleotide away. V and J are TRBV5-4 and TRBJ2-1; TRBD1 might be the D (7 bases). Germline V gene sequence: CDR1 SGHNT, CDR2 YYREEE (reference sequence). The CDR3 runs to 15 residues. CDR3 sequence (DNA): TGTGCCAGCAGGTCAGGGGGGCTTACCTACAATGAGCGGTTCTTC. Translating it yields CASRSGGLTYNERFF.

This clonotype appeared a few times. V and J are TRBV6-5 and TRBJ1-3, with D maybe TRBD1 (5 bases). CDR1 and CDR2 from the germline V gene are MNHEY and SVGAGI. The germline V and J ends were trimmed by 7 bases and 4 bases, with 29 bases remaining between them. There are 19 residues in the CDR3. CDR3 protein: CASTALLRAGHNGGNTIYF. The CDR3 region has the DNA TGTGCCAGCACCGCCCTTTTACGGGCAGGGCACAACGGGGGAAACACCATATATTTT.

This clonotype was recorded many times. CDR3 in DNA: TGTGCCAGCCGGAGGAACGGGGAGCTGTTTTTT. It is translated as CASRRNGELFF. This chain connects TRBV6-5 to TRBJ2-2; D perhaps matches TRBD2 (5 bases). The CDR3 is made up of 11 amino acids. CDR1 MNHEY and CDR2 SVGAGI come from the germline V gene. Between the trimmed V and J ends, which lost 8 bases and 7 bases, there was a span of 8 bases.

By frequency in the sample, this clonotype is medium-sized. The chain recombines TRBV11-1 with TRBJ2-6; 9 bases agree with TRBD1. V lost 7 bases, J lost 0 bases, and 10 bases stayed unmatched. This CDR3 comprises 18 residues. Germline CDR1 is SGHAT and CDR2 is FQDESV (reference sequence). The CDR3 nucleotides read TGTGCCAGCACCCCCCGACAGGGGGTTATCTCTGGGGCCAACGTCCTGACTTTC. Its translation: CASTPRQGVISGANVLTF.

About this clonotype: The junction and the germline gene differ at one end; a read error may be behind it. The chain carries TRBV6-1 and TRBJ2-6; maybe TRBD2 (6 bases). The CDR3 has 15 amino acids. Germline V lookup: CDR1 MNHNS, CDR2 SASEGT. This CDR3 is CVSRVGGSGANVLTF. The CDR3 region has the DNA TGTGTAAGTCGGGTGGGGGGTTCTGGGGCCAACGTACTGACTTTC.

This clonotype was observed a single time. Germline and junction disagree at one end, which may indicate a read error. The chain uses TRBV11-2 and TRBJ2-1; a weak D match, TRBD1 (6 bases). The CDR3 runs 16 residues. Germline-derived CDR1 and CDR2 are SGHAT and FQNNGV. CDR3 residues: CASSPPGANRGHEQLF. CDR3 nucleotides: TGTGCCAGCAGCCCCCCAGGGGCGAATCGCGGCCATGAGCAGCTCTTC. The variable domain in full, completed from reference TRBV11-2 and TRBJ2-1, reads EAGVAQSPRYKIIEKRQSVAFWCNPISGHATLYWYQQILGQGPKLLIQFQNNGVVDDSQLPKDRFSAERLKGVDSTLKIQPAKLEDSAVYLCASSPPGANRGHEQLFGPGTRLTVL.

This clonotype occurred many times. The V gene is TRBV11-2, the J gene TRBJ2-5; 10 bases map to TRBD1. V lost 4 bases to trimming and J lost 9 bases; unmatched junction nucleotides: 14. Per the germline V gene, CDR1 is SGHAT and CDR2 is FQNNGV. The CDR3 length is 16 residues. Here the CDR3 reads CASSWGQGTLQGAQYF. DNA for the CDR3: TGTGCCAGCAGCTGGGGACAGGGGACTCTACAAGGGGCCCAGTACTTC.

This sequence joins TRBV7-6 and TRBJ2-7; maybe TRBD2 (6 bases). The germline V gene has CDR1 SGHVS and CDR2 FNYEAQ. The CDR3 has 13 residues. Between the trimmed V and J ends, which lost 5 bases and 5 bases, there was a span of 13 bases. This CDR3 reads CASSPQGGDEQYF. DNA for the CDR3: TGTGCCAGCAGCCCGCAGGGAGGTGACGAGCAGTACTTC.

As to this clonotype: A much larger clone lies a single base off, so this may be a read error. The gene calls are TRBV5-1 and TRBJ2-5, with D tentatively TRBD1 (6 bases). Trimming shortened V by 4 bases and J by 5 bases, and 15 bases separated the two germline ends. The CDR3 extends over 14 amino acids. Germline loops: CDR1 SGHRS, CDR2 YFSETQ. The CDR3 region has the DNA TGCGCCAGCAGCATTAACAGGGTACAGGAGACCCAGTACTTC. This codes for CASSINRVQETQYF.

At least ten counts were recorded for this clonotype. This rearrangement joins TRBV14 to TRBJ1-2; no reliable D call. The CDR3 runs 19 residues. Germline values: CDR1 SGHDN, CDR2 FVKESK. V was clipped by 4 bases and J by 2 bases, with 26 bases between them. The CDR3 here is CASSPKILQRRILNYGYTF. CDR3 coding DNA: TGTGCCAGCAGCCCCAAGATACTTCAGCGGCGGATCTTAAACTATGGCTACACCTTC.